Listed below are T cell receptor beta chains from one sample, sequenced in a study of OX40 agonist ivuxolimab in advanced cancers. Assay: immunoSEQ multiplex PCR; the TCRdb copy retains only in-frame clones and omits some. The sample lists 50,000 to 70,000 clones; around 84% were seen once. Here the sequenced sample was CD4+ or CD8+ T cells sorted from blood, taken in a trial of the OX40 agonist ivuxolimab. Receptor source: an adult with an advanced solid tumor such as melanoma, head and neck, liver or kidney cancer. CDR3s leave out the opening cysteine and the closing phenylalanine or tryptophan.

v_call cdr3_aa
TRBV28 ASSLWDLAGSTDTQY
TRBV5-1 ASSSKTGGYSYT
TRBV2 ASTRGGRTRNTEAF
TRBV18 ASSPGGGNEKLF
TRBV10-3 AISERRLSGGSYEQY
TRBV5-1 ASSLERGTQY
TRBV29-1 SGGGPSTDTQY
TRBV28 ASTMGLAASTDTQY
TRBV7-9 ASSLTGTTGNTIY
TRBV4-2 ASSQDPGEQY
TRBV30 AYGQYNSPLH